Following are 19 T cell receptor beta chains from one sample sequenced in a study of blood T cell repertoires in COVID-19. The data were produced by immunoSEQ multiplex PCR, yet TCRdb's version contains in-frame clones alone and is incomplete. The sample holds about 200,000 clones, 88% seen once. Sequences were obtained from peripheral blood. The source of these receptors is a man aged 18-30 years with active or convalescent COVID-19.

Details on this clone: The identical CDR3 is also encoded by other nucleotide sequences in the sample. The rearrangement uses TRBV7-3 and TRBJ1-1, with D uncertain. CDR3 length equals 13 residues. The V gene's germline CDR1 is SGHTA and CDR2 FQGTGA. Trimming left V 0 bases short and J 5 bases short, with 7 bases between. The CDR3 loop reads CASSLTSRTEAFF. DNA for the CDR3: TGTGCCAGCAGCTTAACGTCCCGGACTGAAGCTTTCTTT.

The chain couples TRBV19 to TRBJ1-5; TRBD1 matches at 8 bases. This CDR3 comprises 14 residues. Germline V gene sequence: CDR1 LNHDA, CDR2 SQIVND (reference sequence). Trimming at V came to 9 bases and at J to 7 bases, leaving 11 bases not matched to a gene. This CDR3 is CASTDFGQGQPQHF. The CDR3 region has the DNA TGTGCCAGCACCGATTTTGGACAGGGCCAGCCCCAGCATTTT.

In its sample, this clone was seen once. This chain links TRBV11-2 with TRBJ2-5; 7 bases align to TRBD2. CDR3 size: 13 residues. Germline-derived CDR1 and CDR2 are SGHAT and FQNNGV. Germline trimming cut 7 bases from V and 4 bases from J; bases unmatched to any gene: 6. The CDR3 bases are TGTGCCAGCACCGCGGGGGAGGGAGAGACCCAGTACTTC. Translated, it gives CASTAGEGETQYF.

Only one count was recorded for this clone. V gene TRBV18 combines with J gene TRBJ1-5; maybe TRBD1 (6 bases). Germline V lookup: CDR1 KGHSH, CDR2 LQKENI. Trimming pared 5 bases from V and 6 bases from J, leaving 14 bases between. CDR3 length: 14 amino acids. CDR3 in amino acids: CASSSGQQIQPQHF. The CDR3 DNA reads TGTGCCAGCTCATCCGGACAGCAGATTCAGCCCCAGCATTTT.

This chain uses TRBV24-1 with TRBJ2-1; tentatively, D is TRBD2 (6 bases). Germline V CDR1 and CDR2: KGHDR, SFDVKD. Trimming left V 4 bases short and J 8 bases short, with 17 bases between. The CDR3 is made up of 15 amino acids. CDR3 sequence: CATSDPGAGLDEQFF. CDR3 sequence (DNA): TGTGCCACCAGTGACCCCGGAGCGGGTCTCGATGAGCAGTTCTTC.

This clone was observed once. J is TRBJ2-1 and V is TRBV3-1 (or the pseudogene TRBV3-2), with D maybe TRBD2 (6 bases). The CDR3 is made up of 15 amino acids. Trimming removed 0 bases at V and 8 bases at J, with 14 bases between. Germline loops: CDR1 LGHDT, CDR2 YNNKEL (reference sequence). For the CDR3, the DNA is TGTGCCAGCAGCCAAGATTGGGTGGGGGGAGATGAGCAGTTCTTC. Amino acid sequence: CASSQDWVGGDEQFF.

This clone was seen a handful of times. V gene TRBV11-2 combines with J gene TRBJ2-7, with D possibly matching TRBD2 (6 bases). This CDR3 spans 14 amino acids. From germline, CDR1 is SGHAT and CDR2 FQNNGV. The germline V and J ends were trimmed by 5 bases and 3 bases, with 14 bases remaining between them. The CDR3: CASSETAGGYEQYF. In DNA, the CDR3 is TGTGCCAGCAGCGAAACCGCCGGGGGCTACGAGCAGTACTTC.

The chain links TRBV30 to TRBJ1-5; 7 bases are a match to TRBD1. This CDR3 region has 13 residues. Per the germline V gene, CDR1 is GTSNPN and CDR2 is SVGIG (reference sequence). Unmatched junction bases numbered 2, after V lost 1 base and J lost 5 bases. The CDR3 DNA reads TGTGCCTGGAGTGCAGACAGGGATCAGCCCCAGCATTTT. This gives the protein CAWSADRDQPQHF.

The V and J genes are TRBV5-6 and TRBJ2-1; 9 nucleotides align to TRBD2. The CDR3 is 15 amino acids. The trim removed 4 bases at V and 4 bases at J, leaving 6 bases unmatched. Germline V gene sequence: CDR1 SGHDT, CDR2 YYEEEE. Here the CDR3 reads CASSLSGGLYNEQFF. The CDR3 DNA reads TGTGCCAGCAGCCTTAGCGGGGGCCTTTACAATGAGCAGTTCTTC.

The chain couples TRBV19 to TRBJ2-1; tentative D call: TRBD1 (6 bases). Germline CDR1 LNHDA, CDR2 SQIVND (reference sequence). The CDR3 contains 16 residues. V was shortened by 3 bases and J by 0 bases, with 12 bases between the two germline ends. The CDR3: CASSMWLGGSYNEQFF. CDR3 DNA: TGTGCCAGTAGTATGTGGCTAGGGGGCTCCTACAATGAGCAGTTCTTC.

This clone was observed a few times. The chain has TRBV19 and TRBJ1-2, with D possibly TRBD1 on 5 matching bases. Trimming stripped 3 bases from V and 7 bases from J, with 21 bases between. This CDR3 spans 16 amino acids. Germline V gene lookup returns CDR1 LNHDA and CDR2 SQIVND (reference sequence). The CDR3 spells CASSINRGRVWLGYTF. The CDR3 DNA reads as TGTGCCAGTAGTATCAACCGGGGGAGGGTTTGGCTTGGCTACACCTTC. Combining the CDR3 with reference TRBV19 and TRBJ1-2 gives the whole variable domain DGGITQSPKYLFRKEGQNVTLSCEQNLNHDAMYWYRQDPGQGLRLIYYSQIVNDFQKGDIAEGYSVSREKKESFPLTVTSAQKNPTAFYLCASSINRGRVWLGYTFGSGTRLTVV.

The rearrangement links TRBV6-6 to TRBJ2-3; no clear D. Trimming took off 8 bases at V and 6 bases at J, with 15 bases between the two ends. The germline gives CDR1 MNHNY, CDR2 SVGAGI (reference sequence). The CDR3 loop spans 13 amino acids. Here the CDR3 reads CASAPEATDTQYF. The CDR3 region has the DNA TGTGCCAGCGCGCCCGAAGCAACCGATACGCAGTATTTT.

The chain employs TRBV3-1 (or the pseudogene TRBV3-2) and TRBJ2-3, with D unclear. The V gene's germline CDR1 is LGHDT and CDR2 YNNKEL (reference sequence). The CDR3 spans 15 residues. The V end lost 0 bases, the J end lost 0 bases, and 7 bases lay between the germline ends. CDR3 DNA: TGTGCCAGCAGCCAAGACTGGGCTAGCACAGATACGCAGTATTTT. Protein product: CASSQDWASTDTQYF.

The J gene is TRBJ1-4, the V gene TRBV19, with a weak D call TRBD1 (5 bases). CDR3 length: 14 residues. V lost 7 bases and J lost 0, with 9 bases in between. Per germline, CDR1 LNHDA and CDR2 SQIVND (reference sequence). CDR3 protein: CASTRGTTNEKLFF. The CDR3 bases are TGTGCCAGTACGCGGGGCACAACTAATGAAAAACTGTTTTTT.

On this clone itself: Distinct nucleotide sequences in the sample also encode this CDR3. V is TRBV11-2 and J is TRBJ1-2, with D maybe TRBD1 (5 bases). The CDR3 is 15 residues long. V lost 5 bases and J lost 4, with 17 bases in between. From germline, CDR1 is SGHAT and CDR2 FQNNGV. The CDR3 region is CASSPGTGGSYGYTF. As DNA, the CDR3 is TGTGCCAGCAGCCCGGGGACCGGGGGGAGCTATGGCTACACCTTC.

The chain combines TRBV3-1 (or the pseudogene TRBV3-2) with TRBJ1-6; D not certain. The CDR3 extends over 13 amino acids. V was pared by 2 bases and J by 8 bases, with 7 bases between. CDR1 and CDR2 from the germline V gene are LGHDT and YNNKEL (reference sequence). Here the CDR3 reads CASSQFPDSPLHF. As DNA, the CDR3 is TGTGCCAGCAGCCAATTTCCCGATTCACCCCTCCACTTT.

This chain links TRBV2 with TRBJ1-2; D unclear. The CDR3 is made up of 13 amino acids. The V gene lost 1 base and the J gene lost 4 bases, with 7 bases spanning the gap. Germline lookup yields CDR1 SNHLY and CDR2 FYNNEI. CDR3 DNA: TGTGCCAGCAGTGAAGATCACACCTATGGCTACACCTTC. It specifies CASSEDHTYGYTF. Looking up the rest from reference TRBV2 and TRBJ1-2 gives the full variable domain: EPEVTQTPSHQVTQMGQEVILRCVPISNHLYFYWYRQILGQKVEFLVSFYNNEISEKSEIFDDQFSVERPDGSNFTLKIRSTKLEDSAMYFCASSEDHTYGYTFGSGTRLTVV.

The V and J genes are TRBV3-1 (or the pseudogene TRBV3-2) and TRBJ1-2; TRBD1 agrees at 8 bases. Germline loops: CDR1 LGHDT, CDR2 YNNKEL (reference sequence). The V and J ends lost 4 bases and 3 bases, in that order; junction bases with no gene match: 4. The CDR3 runs to 14 residues. This CDR3 reads CASSPTDRDYGYTF. In DNA, the CDR3 is TGTGCCAGCAGCCCCACGGACAGGGACTATGGCTACACCTTC.

The chain has TRBV11-3 and TRBJ2-2; D unresolved. In germline, CDR1 is SGHNT, CDR2 YENEEA. V lost 0 bases and J 5 bases, leaving 4 bases between the germline ends. The CDR3 length is 13 residues. CDR3 nucleotide sequence: TGTGCCAGCAGCTTAGACGGGACCGGGGAGCTGTTTTTT. This gives the protein CASSLDGTGELFF.